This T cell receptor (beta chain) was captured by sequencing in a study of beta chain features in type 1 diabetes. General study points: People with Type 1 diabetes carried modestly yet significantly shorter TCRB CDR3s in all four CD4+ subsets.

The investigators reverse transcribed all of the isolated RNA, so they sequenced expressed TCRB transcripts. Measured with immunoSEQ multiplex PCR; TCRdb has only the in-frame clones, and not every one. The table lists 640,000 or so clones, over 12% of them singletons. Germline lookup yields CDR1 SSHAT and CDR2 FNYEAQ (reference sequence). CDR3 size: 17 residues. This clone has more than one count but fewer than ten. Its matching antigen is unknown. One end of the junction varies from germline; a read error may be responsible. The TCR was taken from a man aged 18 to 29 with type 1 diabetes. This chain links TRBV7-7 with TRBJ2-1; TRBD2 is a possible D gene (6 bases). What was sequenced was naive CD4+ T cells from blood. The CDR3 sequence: CASSLEVSSSAYNEQFF. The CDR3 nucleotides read TGTGCTAGCAGCTTAGAGGTCTCGTCTAGCGCCTACAATGAGCAGTTCTTC.